Each of the 8 T cell receptor beta chains below was sequenced from the same sample in a study of T cell clonality in common variable immunodeficiency. Study observations and caveats: In common variable immunodeficiency, TCR beta chains reportedly carried fewer deletions and N-nucleotide insertions.

Libraries were prepared by immunoSEQ multiplex PCR; TCRdb keeps only in-frame clonotypes and omits some of them. The sample presents roughly 39,000 clones, none singletons. No antigens are known for them. The specimen sequenced was peripheral blood mononuclear cells. The receptors here all came from a human donor with common variable immunodeficiency.

This clone has at least ten counts. The read comes to an end 3 residues before the CDR3 does, leaving the germline J gene to fill in the end. The chain has TRBV19 and TRBJ2-4; 9 nucleotides align to TRBD1. The CDR3 has 15 residues. V lost 5 bases to trimming and J lost 7 bases; unmatched junction nucleotides: 9. Germline V gene sequence: CDR1 LNHDA, CDR2 SQIVND (reference sequence). Here the CDR3 reads CASSVAGQGNNIQYF. The CDR3 bases that were read are TGTGCCAGTAGTGTGGCAGGACAGGGGAACAACATT.

The table lists this clone with many counts. The read stops 3 residues short of the end of the CDR3; the missing end is completed from the germline J gene. The rearrangement joins TRBV29-1 to TRBJ2-5; no firm D call. Trimming removed 3 bases from V and 2 bases from J, with 13 bases in between. The germline V gene encodes CDR1 SQVTM and CDR2 ANQGSEA. The CDR3 is made up of 14 amino acids. CDR3: CSVEALPGQETQYF. CDR3 DNA, as far as it was read: TGCAGCGTTGAGGCACTGCCCGGGCAAGAGACC.

This clone was detected ten times or more. The sequenced fragment ends 3 residues before the CDR3 boundary, so the rest is inferred from the germline J gene. The V and J genes are TRBV29-1 and TRBJ2-3, with D perhaps assigned TRBD1 or TRBD2 (5 bases each). This CDR3 spans 13 amino acids. Germline V gives CDR1 SQVTM, CDR2 ANQGSEA. V was clipped by 5 bases and J by 4 bases, with 13 bases between them. The chain's CDR3 is CSVRELGPDTQYF. The covered CDR3 bases are TGCAGCGTTAGGGAGTTGGGGCCAGATACG.

A remark on this clone: Read data end 3 residues before the CDR3 end; the end is taken from the germline J gene. J is TRBJ2-7 and V is TRBV18; TRBD1 is a possible D gene (6 bases). Per germline, CDR1 KGHSH and CDR2 LQKENI. Trimming stripped 3 bases from V and 3 bases from J, with 12 bases between. The CDR3 length is 14 residues. The CDR3: CASSPGQRGYEQYF. The DNA read from the CDR3 is TGTGCCAGCTCACCCGGACAGCGAGGCTACGAG.

This clone was recorded a few times. The CDR3 goes on 3 residues after the read ends, and that part is filled in from the germline J gene. V is TRBV5-6 and J is TRBJ2-7; 7 bases agree with TRBD2. The CDR3 is 14 residues long. Germline-derived CDR1 and CDR2 are SGHDT and YYEEEE. Trimming at V came to 4 bases and at J to 3 bases, leaving 7 bases not matched to a gene. CDR3: CASSPSSGGYEQYF. CDR3 bases read: TGTGCCAGCAGCCCTTCGTCGGGGGGCTACGAG.

The table lists this clone with a few counts. At one end, the junction sequence differs from germline, possibly due to a read error. The read ends 3 residues before the CDR3 terminus; that terminus is restored from the germline J gene. The chain employs TRBV6-1 and TRBJ2-7, with a tentative D call TRBD1 (6 bases). CDR1 is MNHNS, CDR2 SASEGT, per germline. The CDR3 length is 14 residues. The CDR3 bases that were read are TGTGCCAGCAGCGAAGCAGGACAGTCTTCCGAG. This sequence encodes CASSEAGQSSE. The entire CDR3 is CASSEAGQSSEQYF.

This clone has ten or more counts. The read ends 3 residues early relative to the CDR3; the germline J gene fills the gap. The chain is built from TRBV5-1 and TRBJ2-3; TRBD2 matches 15 bases. CDR3 size: 20 residues. Germline V gene lookup returns CDR1 SGHRS and CDR2 YFSETQ. With V trimmed by 4 bases and J by 4 bases, 16 bases remained unmatched. The CDR3: CASSPSREGTSGRFADTQYF. CDR3 bases read: TGCGCCAGCAGCCCGAGCCGGGAGGGGACTAGCGGGAGGTTCGCAGATACG.

This clone showed up many times. The read finishes 3 residues shy of the CDR3 end, and the germline J gene is used to complete it. The chain links TRBV20-1 to TRBJ1-1; 7 nucleotides line up with TRBD1. The germline V gene has CDR1 DFQATT and CDR2 SNEGSKA (reference sequence). The CDR3 covers 13 residues. V dropped 3 bases and J dropped 4; count of bases not matched to a gene: 5. Partial CDR3 DNA: TGCAGTGCTAGGAGGGACAGAGCCACTGAA. It specifies CSARRDRATE. The full-length CDR3 reads as CSARRDRATEAFF.